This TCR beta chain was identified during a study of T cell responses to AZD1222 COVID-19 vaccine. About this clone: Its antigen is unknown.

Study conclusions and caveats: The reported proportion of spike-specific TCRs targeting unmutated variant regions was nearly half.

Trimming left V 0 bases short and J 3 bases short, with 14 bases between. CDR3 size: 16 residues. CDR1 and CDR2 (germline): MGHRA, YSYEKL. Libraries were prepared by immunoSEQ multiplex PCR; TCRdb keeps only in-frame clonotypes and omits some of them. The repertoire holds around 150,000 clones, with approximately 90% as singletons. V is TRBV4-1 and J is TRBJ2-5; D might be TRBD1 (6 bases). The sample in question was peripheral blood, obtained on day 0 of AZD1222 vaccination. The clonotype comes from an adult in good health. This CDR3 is CASSQDIAAGEETQYF. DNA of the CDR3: TGCGCCAGCAGCCAAGATATCGCGGCAGGGGAAGAGACCCAGTACTTC.